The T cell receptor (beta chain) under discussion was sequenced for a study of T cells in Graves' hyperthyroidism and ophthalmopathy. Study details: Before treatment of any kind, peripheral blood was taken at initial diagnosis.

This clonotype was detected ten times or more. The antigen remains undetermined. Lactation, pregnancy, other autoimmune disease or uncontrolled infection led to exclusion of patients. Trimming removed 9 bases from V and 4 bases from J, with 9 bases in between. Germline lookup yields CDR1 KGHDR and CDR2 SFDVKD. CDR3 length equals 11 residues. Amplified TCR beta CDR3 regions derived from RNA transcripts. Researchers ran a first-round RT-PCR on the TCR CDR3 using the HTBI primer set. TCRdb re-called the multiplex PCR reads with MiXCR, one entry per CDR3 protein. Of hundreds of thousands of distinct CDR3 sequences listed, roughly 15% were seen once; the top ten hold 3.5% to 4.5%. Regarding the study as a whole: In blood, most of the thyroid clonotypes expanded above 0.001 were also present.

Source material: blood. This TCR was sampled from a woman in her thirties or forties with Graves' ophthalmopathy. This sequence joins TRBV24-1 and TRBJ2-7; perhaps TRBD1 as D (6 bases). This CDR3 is CATGDNYEQYF. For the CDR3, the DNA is TGTGCCACCGGGGACAATTACGAGCAGTACTTC.